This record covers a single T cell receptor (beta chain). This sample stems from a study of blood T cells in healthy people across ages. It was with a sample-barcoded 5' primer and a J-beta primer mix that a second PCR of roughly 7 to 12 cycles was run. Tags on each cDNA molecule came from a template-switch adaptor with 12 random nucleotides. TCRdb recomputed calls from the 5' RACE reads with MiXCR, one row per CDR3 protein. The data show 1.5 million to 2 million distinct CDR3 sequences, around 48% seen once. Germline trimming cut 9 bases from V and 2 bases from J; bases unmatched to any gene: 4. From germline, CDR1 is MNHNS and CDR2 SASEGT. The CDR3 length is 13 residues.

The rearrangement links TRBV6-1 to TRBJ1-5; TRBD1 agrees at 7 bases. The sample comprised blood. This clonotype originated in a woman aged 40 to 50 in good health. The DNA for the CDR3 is TGTGCCAGACATCAGGGGGGCAATCAGCCCCAGCATTTT. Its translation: CARHQGGNQPQHF.